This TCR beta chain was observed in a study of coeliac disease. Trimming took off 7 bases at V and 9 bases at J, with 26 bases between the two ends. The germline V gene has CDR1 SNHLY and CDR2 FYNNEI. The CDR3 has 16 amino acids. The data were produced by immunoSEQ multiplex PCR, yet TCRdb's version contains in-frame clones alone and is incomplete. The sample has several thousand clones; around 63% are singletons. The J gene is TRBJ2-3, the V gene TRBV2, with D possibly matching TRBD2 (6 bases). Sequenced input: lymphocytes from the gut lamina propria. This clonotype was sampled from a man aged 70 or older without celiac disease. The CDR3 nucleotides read TGTGCCAGCAATCCTTTGACGGGGGTCAAGGACCGAACGCAGTATTTT. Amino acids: CASNPLTGVKDRTQYF.